Sequencing of this T cell receptor beta chain was carried out in a study of blood T cell repertoires in COVID-19. Study in general: PBMCs, B-cell-depleted T cells, or T cells were the source of the cDNA or gDNA that made up the material.

J lost 8 bases, V lost 8 bases, and 7 bases had no gene match. CDR1 LGHDT and CDR2 YNNKEL come from the germline V gene (reference sequence). This CDR3 has 12 amino acids. The table lists this clone with a few counts. In the authors' workflow: Reference gene primer amplification gave nucleated cell count estimates. Sequencing used immunoSEQ multiplex PCR; TCRdb keeps in-frame clones, though not all of them. D and trimming were read from the DNA, whereas the V and J calls and clone size are those reported in that table. The table records approximately 260,000 clones, roughly 82% of them present only once.

This receptor was obtained from a woman of 80 years or more with active or convalescent COVID-19. The rearrangement links TRBV3-1 (or the pseudogene TRBV3-2) to TRBJ1-2, with TRBD1 identical over 8 bases. The sequencing input was peripheral blood. The CDR3: CASRQGAMGYTF. The DNA for the CDR3 is TGTGCCAGCCGGCAGGGGGCGATGGGCTACACCTTC.